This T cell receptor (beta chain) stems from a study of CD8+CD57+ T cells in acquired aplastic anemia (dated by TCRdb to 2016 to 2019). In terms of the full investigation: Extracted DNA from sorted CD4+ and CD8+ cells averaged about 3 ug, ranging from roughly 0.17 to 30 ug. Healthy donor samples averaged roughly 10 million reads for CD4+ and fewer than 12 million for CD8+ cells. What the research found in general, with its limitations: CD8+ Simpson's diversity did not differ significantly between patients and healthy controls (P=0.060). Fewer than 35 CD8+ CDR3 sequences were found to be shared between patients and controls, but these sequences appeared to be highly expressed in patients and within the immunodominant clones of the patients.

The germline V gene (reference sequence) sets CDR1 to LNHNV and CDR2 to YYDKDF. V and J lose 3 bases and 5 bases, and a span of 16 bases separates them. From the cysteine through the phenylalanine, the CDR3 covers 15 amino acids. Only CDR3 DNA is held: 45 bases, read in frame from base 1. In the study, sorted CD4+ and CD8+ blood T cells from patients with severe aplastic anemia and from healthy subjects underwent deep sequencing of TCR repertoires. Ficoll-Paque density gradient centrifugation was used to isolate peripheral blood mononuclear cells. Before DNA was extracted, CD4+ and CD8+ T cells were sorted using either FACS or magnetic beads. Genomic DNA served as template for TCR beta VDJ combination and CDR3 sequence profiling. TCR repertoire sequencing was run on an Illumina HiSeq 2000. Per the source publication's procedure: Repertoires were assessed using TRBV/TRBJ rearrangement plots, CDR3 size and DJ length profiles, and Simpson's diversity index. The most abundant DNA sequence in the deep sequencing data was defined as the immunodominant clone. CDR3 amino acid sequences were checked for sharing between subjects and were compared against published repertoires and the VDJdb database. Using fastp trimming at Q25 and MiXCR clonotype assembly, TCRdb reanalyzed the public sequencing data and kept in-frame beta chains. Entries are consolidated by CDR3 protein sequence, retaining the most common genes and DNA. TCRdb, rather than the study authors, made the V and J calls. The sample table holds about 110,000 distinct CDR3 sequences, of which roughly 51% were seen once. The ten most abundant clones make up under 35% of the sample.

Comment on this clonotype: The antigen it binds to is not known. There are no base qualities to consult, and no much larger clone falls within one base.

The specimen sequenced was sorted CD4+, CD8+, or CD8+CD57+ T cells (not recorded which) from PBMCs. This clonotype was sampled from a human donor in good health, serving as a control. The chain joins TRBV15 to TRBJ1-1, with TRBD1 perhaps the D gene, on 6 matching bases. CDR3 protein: CATSSSRRQGTEAFF. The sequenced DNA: TGTGCCACCAGCAGCAGCCGCCGCCAGGGGACTGAAGCTTTCTTT.